This T cell receptor (beta chain) was sequenced for a study of cytomegalovirus exposure and HLA in healthy donors. Notes on this clone: What it recognizes is unknown.

General study findings and limits: Later on, an analysis tied 15,000 to 20,000 TCR beta sequences to HLA alleles at 0.05 false discovery rate.

PCR involved 60 Vbeta and 13 Jbeta primers. Assay: immunoSEQ multiplex PCR; the TCRdb copy retains only in-frame clones and omits some. The sample consists of about 160,000 clones, approximately 88% of them appearing once. Trimming removed 7 bases at V and 10 bases at J, with 13 bases between. The CDR3 has 11 residues. The germline gives CDR1 MNHNS, CDR2 SASEGT. The receptor comes from a man aged 25-40 years in good health and CMV-seronegative. The chain combines TRBV6-1 with TRBJ1-1; weak D call: TRBD1 (6 bases). Sequenced: PBMCs. Here the CDR3 reads CASNTGLVAFF. Written as DNA, the CDR3 is TGTGCCAGCAACACAGGGTTGGTAGCTTTCTTT.